The T cell receptor (beta chain) described here comes from a study of cytomegalovirus exposure and HLA in healthy donors. The study, taken as a whole, reports: It is likely that the observed cluster of highly shared sequence variants was a sequencing artifact. V- and J-gene trimming of TCR beta was linked (in a later analysis) to a missense DCLRE1C variant.

This clone occurred a few times. Its antigen is undetermined. The V gene end was trimmed by 3 bases and the J gene end by 2 bases; junction bases not matched to a gene: 3. CDR1 is LGHNA and CDR2 is YNFKEQ in the germline V gene. The CDR3 has 14 residues. PCR was performed using 60 Vbeta and 13 Jbeta primers. Libraries were prepared by immunoSEQ multiplex PCR; TCRdb keeps only in-frame clonotypes and omits some of them. Of roughly 150,000 clones listed, over 60% are singletons. The chain employs TRBV4-2 and TRBJ2-7; 8 bases match TRBD1. The receptor was isolated from a man aged 35 to 55 in good health and CMV-seropositive. The sample comprised PBMCs. CDR3 protein: CASSQGRGPYEQYF. The CDR3 DNA reads TGTGCCAGCAGCCAGGGCAGGGGGCCCTACGAGCAGTACTTC.